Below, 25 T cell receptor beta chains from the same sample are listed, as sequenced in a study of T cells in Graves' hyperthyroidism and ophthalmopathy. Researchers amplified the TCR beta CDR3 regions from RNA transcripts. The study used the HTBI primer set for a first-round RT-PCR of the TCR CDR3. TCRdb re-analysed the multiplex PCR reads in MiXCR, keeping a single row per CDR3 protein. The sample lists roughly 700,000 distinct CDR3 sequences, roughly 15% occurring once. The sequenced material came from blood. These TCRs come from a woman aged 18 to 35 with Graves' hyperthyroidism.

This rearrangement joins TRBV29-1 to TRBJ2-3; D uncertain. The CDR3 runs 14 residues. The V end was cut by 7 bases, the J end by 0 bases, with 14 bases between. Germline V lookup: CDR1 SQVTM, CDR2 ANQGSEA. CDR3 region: CSAAFRRSTDTQYF. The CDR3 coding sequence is TGCAGCGCAGCTTTCAGAAGGAGCACAGATACGCAGTATTTT.

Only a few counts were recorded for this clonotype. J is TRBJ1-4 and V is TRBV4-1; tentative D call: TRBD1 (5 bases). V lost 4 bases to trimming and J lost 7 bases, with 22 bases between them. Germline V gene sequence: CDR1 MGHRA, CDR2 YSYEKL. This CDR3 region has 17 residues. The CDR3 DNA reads TGCGCCAGCAGCCGTTACCCCGCGCAGGGAGATCCTGAAAAACTGTTTTTT. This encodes CASSRYPAQGDPEKLFF.

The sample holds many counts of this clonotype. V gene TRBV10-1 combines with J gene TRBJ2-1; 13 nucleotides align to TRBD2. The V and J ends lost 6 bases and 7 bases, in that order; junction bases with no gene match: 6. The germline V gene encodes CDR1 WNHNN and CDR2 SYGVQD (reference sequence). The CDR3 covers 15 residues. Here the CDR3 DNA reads TGCGCCAGCAGCATTGGGACTAGCGGGAATAATGAGCAGTTCTTC. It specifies CASSIGTSGNNEQFF.

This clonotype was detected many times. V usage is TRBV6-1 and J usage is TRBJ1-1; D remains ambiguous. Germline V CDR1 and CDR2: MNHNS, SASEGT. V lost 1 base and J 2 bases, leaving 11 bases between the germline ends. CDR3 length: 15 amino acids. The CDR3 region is CASSEVRTGNTEAFF. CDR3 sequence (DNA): TGTGCCAGCAGTGAAGTTCGGACGGGTAACACTGAAGCTTTCTTT.

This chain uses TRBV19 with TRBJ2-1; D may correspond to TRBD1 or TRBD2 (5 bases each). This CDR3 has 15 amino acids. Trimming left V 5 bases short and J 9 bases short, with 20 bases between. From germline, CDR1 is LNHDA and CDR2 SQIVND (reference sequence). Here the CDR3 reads CASSQPGMVRGEQFF. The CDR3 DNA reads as TGTGCCAGTAGTCAACCAGGGATGGTTCGGGGTGAGCAGTTCTTC.

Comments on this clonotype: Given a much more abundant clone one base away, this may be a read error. CDR3: CASSQAGDRGYEQYF. In DNA form, the CDR3 reads TGTGCCAGCAGCCAAGCTGGGGACAGGGGCTACGAGCAGTACTTC. The chain carries TRBV3-1 and TRBJ2-7, with 10 bases aligning to TRBD1. With V trimmed by 1 base and J by 3 bases, 3 bases remained unmatched. This CDR3 is built from 15 residues. CDR1 and CDR2 from the germline V gene are LGHDT and YNNKEL (reference sequence).

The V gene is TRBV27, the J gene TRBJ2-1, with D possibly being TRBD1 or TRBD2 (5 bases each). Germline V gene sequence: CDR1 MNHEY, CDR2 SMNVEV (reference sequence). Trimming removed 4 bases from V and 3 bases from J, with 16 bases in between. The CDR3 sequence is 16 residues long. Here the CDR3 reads CASSSPRDRGYNEQFF. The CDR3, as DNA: TGTGCCAGCAGTTCCCCCCGGGACCGCGGCTACAATGAGCAGTTCTTC.

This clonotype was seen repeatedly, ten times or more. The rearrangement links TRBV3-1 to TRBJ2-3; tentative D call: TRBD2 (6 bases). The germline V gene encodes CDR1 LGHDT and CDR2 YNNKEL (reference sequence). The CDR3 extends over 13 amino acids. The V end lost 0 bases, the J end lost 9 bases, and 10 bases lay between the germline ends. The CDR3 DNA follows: TGTGCCAGCAGCCAAGATTTCGGGAGAACGCAGTATTTT. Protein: CASSQDFGRTQYF.

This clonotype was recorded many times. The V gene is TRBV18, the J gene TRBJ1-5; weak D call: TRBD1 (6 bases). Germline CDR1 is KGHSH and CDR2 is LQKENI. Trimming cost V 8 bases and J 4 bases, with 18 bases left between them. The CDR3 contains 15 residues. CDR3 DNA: TGTGCCAGCACCCAGTCACAGGGTGGAAATCAGCCCCAGCATTTT. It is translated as CASTQSQGGNQPQHF.

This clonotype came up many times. This chain's CDR3 is CASREQANTEAFF. In DNA form, the CDR3 reads TGTGCCAGCAGGGAACAGGCAAACACTGAAGCTTTCTTT. The chain couples TRBV2 to TRBJ1-1; maybe TRBD1 (5 bases). Germline lookup yields CDR1 SNHLY and CDR2 FYNNEI. The CDR3 extends over 13 amino acids. V lost 6 bases to trimming and J lost 2 bases, with 10 bases between them.

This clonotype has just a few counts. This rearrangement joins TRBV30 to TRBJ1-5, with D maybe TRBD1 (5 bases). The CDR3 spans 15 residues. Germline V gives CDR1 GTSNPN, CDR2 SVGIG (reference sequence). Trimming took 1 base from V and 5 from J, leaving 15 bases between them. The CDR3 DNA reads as TGTGCCTGGAGTGAAGGGTCCCTGGGGGATCAGCCCCAGCATTTT. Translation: CAWSEGSLGDQPQHF.

This CDR3 is CASSWDIGLADYNEQFF. As DNA, the CDR3 is TGTGCCAGCAGTTGGGACATCGGTCTAGCGGACTACAATGAGCAGTTCTTC. The chain has TRBV7-9 and TRBJ2-1; maybe TRBD2 (7 bases). Germline V CDR1 and CDR2: SEHNR, FQNEAQ (reference sequence). This CDR3 is 17 amino acids long. V was pared by 6 bases and J by 3 bases, with 21 bases between. The variable domain in full, with the rest retrieved from reference TRBV7-9 and TRBJ2-1, is DTGVSQNPRHKITKRGQNVTFRCDPISEHNRLYWYRQTLGQGPEFLTYFQNEAQLEKSRLLSDRFSAERPKGSFSTLEIQRTEQGDSAMYLCASSWDIGLADYNEQFFGPGTRLTVL.

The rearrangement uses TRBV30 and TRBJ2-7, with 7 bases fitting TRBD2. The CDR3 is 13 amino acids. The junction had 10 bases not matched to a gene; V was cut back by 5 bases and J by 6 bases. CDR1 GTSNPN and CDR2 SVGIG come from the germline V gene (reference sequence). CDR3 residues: CAWSSGPLSEQYF. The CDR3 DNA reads TGTGCCTGGTCTAGCGGACCACTATCCGAGCAGTACTTC.

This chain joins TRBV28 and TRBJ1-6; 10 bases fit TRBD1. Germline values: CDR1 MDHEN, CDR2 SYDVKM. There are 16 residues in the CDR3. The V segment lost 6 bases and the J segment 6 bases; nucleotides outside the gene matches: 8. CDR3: CASSRGTGAGNSPLHF. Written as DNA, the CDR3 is TGTGCCAGCAGCCGTGGGACAGGGGCCGGTAATTCACCCCTCCACTTT.

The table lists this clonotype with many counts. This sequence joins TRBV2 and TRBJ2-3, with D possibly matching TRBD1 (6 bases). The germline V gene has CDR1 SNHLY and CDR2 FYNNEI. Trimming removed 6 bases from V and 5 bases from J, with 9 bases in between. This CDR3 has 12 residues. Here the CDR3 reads CASRKGEDTQYF. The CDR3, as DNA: TGTGCCAGCAGGAAGGGGGAAGATACGCAGTATTTT.

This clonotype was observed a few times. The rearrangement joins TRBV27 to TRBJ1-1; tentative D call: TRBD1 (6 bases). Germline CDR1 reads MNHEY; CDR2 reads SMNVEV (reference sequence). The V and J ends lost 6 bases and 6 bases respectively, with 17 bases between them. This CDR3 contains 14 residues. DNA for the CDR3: TGTGCCAGCAGATTACAGGGACATGTTTCTGAAGCTTTCTTT. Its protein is CASRLQGHVSEAFF.

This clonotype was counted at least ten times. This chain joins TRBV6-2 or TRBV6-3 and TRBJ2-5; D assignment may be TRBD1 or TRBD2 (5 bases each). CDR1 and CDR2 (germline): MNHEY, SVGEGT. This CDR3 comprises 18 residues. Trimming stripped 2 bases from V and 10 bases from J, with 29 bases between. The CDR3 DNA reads TGTGCCAGCAGTTACACGTCCGGGACCTACACGTGGTCGGAGGACCAGTACTTC. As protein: CASSYTSGTYTWSEDQYF.

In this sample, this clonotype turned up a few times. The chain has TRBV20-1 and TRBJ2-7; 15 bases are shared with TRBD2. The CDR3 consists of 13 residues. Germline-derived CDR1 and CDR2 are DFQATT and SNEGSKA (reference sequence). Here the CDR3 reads CAGTSGRTYEQYF. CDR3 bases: TGCGCGGGGACTAGCGGGAGGACCTACGAGCAGTACTTC.

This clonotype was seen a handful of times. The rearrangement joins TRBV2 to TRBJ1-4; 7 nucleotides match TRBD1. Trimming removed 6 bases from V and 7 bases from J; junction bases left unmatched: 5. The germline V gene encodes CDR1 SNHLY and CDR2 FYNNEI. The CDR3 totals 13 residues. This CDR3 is CASSLDRVEKLFF. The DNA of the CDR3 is TGTGCCAGCAGCCTAGACAGGGTTGAAAAACTGTTTTTT.

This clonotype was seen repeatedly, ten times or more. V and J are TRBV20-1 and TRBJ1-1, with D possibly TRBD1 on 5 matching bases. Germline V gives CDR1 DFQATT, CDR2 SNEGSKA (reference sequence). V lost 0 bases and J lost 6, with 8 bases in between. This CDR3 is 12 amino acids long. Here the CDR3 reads CSARDAGPEAFF. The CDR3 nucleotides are TGCAGTGCTAGAGACGCGGGACCTGAAGCTTTCTTT.

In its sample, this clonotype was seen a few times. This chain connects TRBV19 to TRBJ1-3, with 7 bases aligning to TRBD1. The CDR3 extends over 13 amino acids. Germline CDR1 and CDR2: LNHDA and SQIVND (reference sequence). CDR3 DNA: TGTCCCCCACGGAAGGGGGCCGGAAACACCATATATTTT. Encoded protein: CPPRKGAGNTIYF.

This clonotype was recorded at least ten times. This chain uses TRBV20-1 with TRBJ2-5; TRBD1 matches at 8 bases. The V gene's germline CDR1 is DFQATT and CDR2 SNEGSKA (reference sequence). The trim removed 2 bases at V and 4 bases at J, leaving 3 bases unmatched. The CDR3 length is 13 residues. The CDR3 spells CSARRTGRETQYF. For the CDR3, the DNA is TGCAGTGCTAGAAGGACAGGGCGAGAGACCCAGTACTTC.

The DNA of the CDR3 is TGTGCCAGCAGTTTTCTCGGGGGCAGTAATGAGCAGTTCTTC. Its protein is CASSFLGGSNEQFF. The V call is TRBV12-3 or TRBV12-4, the J call TRBJ2-1; D assignment may be TRBD1 or TRBD2 (6 bases each). CDR3 length: 14 residues. The V gene lost 3 bases and the J gene lost 7 bases, with 13 bases spanning the gap.

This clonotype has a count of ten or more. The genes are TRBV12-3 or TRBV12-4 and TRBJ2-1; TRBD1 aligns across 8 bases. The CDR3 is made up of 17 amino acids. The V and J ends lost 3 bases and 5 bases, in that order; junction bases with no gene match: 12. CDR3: CASSLGDRMVPDNEQFF. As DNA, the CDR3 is TGTGCCAGCAGTTTGGGGGACAGGATGGTTCCCGACAATGAGCAGTTCTTC.

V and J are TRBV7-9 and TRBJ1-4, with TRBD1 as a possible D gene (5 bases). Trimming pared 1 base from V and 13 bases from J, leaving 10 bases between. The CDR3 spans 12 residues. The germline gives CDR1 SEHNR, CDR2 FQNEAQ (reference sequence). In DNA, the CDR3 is TGTGCCAGCAGCTTAGAGACAGCTCTACTGTTTTTT. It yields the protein CASSLETALLFF.